This TCR beta chain was retrieved from a study of T cells in Graves' hyperthyroidism and ophthalmopathy (dated by TCRdb to between 2018 and 2020). Background for the entire study: Peripheral blood was sampled at the time of initial diagnosis, prior to any treatment. TCR V-J signatures able to tell the groups apart were searched for in a discovery cohort of approximately 95 patients, of whom approximately 40 had Graves' ophthalmopathy and 57 had stable Graves' hyperthyroidism. An independent validation cohort of about 20 hyperthyroidism patients and more than 15 patients who later progressed to ophthalmopathy tested prospective prediction of ophthalmopathy. The 90 to 100 discovery patients were randomly divided into training and test sets at a 7:3 ratio. In roughly six Graves' hyperthyroidism patients, the study also compared T-cell repertoires from thyroid tissue with T-cell repertoires from blood. Following sampling, methimazole starting at 30 mg daily was given to hyperthyroidism patients, and high-dose intravenous methylprednisolone was given to ophthalmopathy patients. TCR Vbeta CDR3 sequencing of 140 or so peripheral blood samples (more than 40 ophthalmopathy, 75 to 85 hyperthyroidism and around 17 progressor patients) is reported in the paper. Broad study findings and their caveats: A model built on a 13 V-J signature distinguished ophthalmopathy from stable hyperthyroidism, reaching over 85% sensitivity and 81.08% specificity in cross-validation and 80%/75% in testing. Most expanded thyroid clonotypes (frequency above 0.001) were also detected in blood, a finding suggesting that blood repertoires may reflect thyroid immune responses. In validation, progression to ophthalmopathy was predicted by the model with 70% to 71% sensitivity and around 76% specificity, a median of roughly 6.4 months before onset. Sample size was not statistically predetermined, and blinding of investigators to group allocation was not performed.

Graves' hyperthyroidism was defined as stable when no progression to ophthalmopathy occurred over 18 months of follow-up. Hyperthyroidism patients were newly diagnosed, had a disease duration of under 2 months, and were aged 18 to 65 years. Any patient with an uncontrolled infection, another autoimmune disease, pregnancy or lactation was excluded. Diagnoses were based on clinical symptoms, serum thyroxine and TRAb, thyroid ultrasound and orbital computed tomography. PBMCs were separated from roughly 10 ml of fresh peripheral blood using Ficoll-Paque density gradient centrifugation. Trizol reagent was used to extract total RNA, and RNA quality was then checked on an Agilent 2100 Bioanalyzer. As encoded in the germline V gene, CDR1 is SGHTA while CDR2 is FQGNSA. The CDR3 holds 13 amino acids from the cysteine to the phenylalanine. The DNA shown is the 39-base CDR3, in frame from base 1. V is pared back by 4 bases and J by 7 bases, with 8 bases lying between the germline termini.

This clonotype came up many times. The specificity of this receptor is unknown. Base qualities are not provided; no much larger clone lies one nucleotide away. The TCR beta CDR3 regions were amplified from RNA transcripts. The first round of RT-PCR for the TCR CDR3 was performed with the HTBI primer set and the Qiagen OneStep RT-PCR kit. Libraries were constructed in a second round of multiplex PCR, after which size selection and purification were performed. Sequencing of the libraries was done on an Illumina HiSeq2000 using paired-end 100 bp reads. The original pipeline was this. SOAPnuke was used to process the raw data, with reads discarded if the reads contained adapters or uncalled bases, had a mean Phred below 15, or lacked an exact constant-primer or identifier match. High-quality paired reads were merged using COPE v1.2.5, and each unique nucleotide sequence was defined as a clonotype. Clonotypes were aligned to IMGT TRBV, TRBD and TRBJ reference segments using MiTCR v1.1. The analysis included only V-J combinations with a frequency above 0.0001, which together covered 99% to 99.2% of the repertoires. The TCS score was defined as F50 (clonal expansion) divided by E x V (chaos), with BLOSUM62-based TCRdist calculated between CDR3 peptides within each V-J. Welch's t-statistics and random forest reduced roughly 540 V-J features to fewer than 15, which were used in a naive Bayes classifier (R e1071). The similarity between thyroid and blood repertoires was quantified using the Morisita-Horn index. In TCRdb, the public reads were trimmed at Q25 with fastp and aligned with MiXCR, with productive beta chains retained. Each CDR3 protein appears once, grouped with its most common genes and DNA. The authors' filters were not applied to this entry. In all, the sample holds roughly 800,000 distinct CDR3 sequences, and more than 30% of those were seen once. The top ten constitute 7.5% to 9.5% of the sample.

The sample taken for sequencing was blood. The receptor chain draws on TRBV7-2 and TRBJ1-6; the D gene identity is not certain. The TCR originated in a man younger than 35 with Graves' hyperthyroidism. The DNA is TGTGCCAGCAGCTCTAGGACGAATTCACCCCTCCACTTT. Its protein product is CASSSRTNSPLHF.